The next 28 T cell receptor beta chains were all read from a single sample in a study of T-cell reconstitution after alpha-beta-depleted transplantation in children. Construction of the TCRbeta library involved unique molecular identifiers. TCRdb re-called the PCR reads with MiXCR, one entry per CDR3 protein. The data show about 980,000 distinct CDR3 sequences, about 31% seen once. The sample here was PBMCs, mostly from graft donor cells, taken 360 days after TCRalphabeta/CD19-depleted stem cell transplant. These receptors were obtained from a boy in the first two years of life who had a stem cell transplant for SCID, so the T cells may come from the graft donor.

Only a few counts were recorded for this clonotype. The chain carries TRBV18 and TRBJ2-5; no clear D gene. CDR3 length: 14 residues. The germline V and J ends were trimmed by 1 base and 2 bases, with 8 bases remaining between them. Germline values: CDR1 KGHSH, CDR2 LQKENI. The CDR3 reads CASSPQMTQETQYF. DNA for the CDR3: TGTGCCAGCTCACCACAGATGACACAAGAGACCCAGTACTTC.

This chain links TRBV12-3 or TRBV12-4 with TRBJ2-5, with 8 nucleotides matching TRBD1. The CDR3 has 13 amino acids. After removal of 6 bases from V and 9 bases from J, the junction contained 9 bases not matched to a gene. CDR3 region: CASRKTGVEAQYF. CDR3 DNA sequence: TGTGCCAGCAGGAAGACAGGGGTGGAGGCCCAGTACTTC.

CDR3 residues: CASSLVVLGLAGDYEQYF. CDR3 bases: TGTGCCAGCAGCTTAGTGGTCTTGGGCTTAGCGGGGGACTACGAGCAGTACTTC. The chain links TRBV11-2 to TRBJ2-7, with 9 bases lining up with TRBD2. Germline V gene lookup returns CDR1 SGHAT and CDR2 FQNNGV. The junction had 13 bases not matched to a gene; V was cut back by 1 base and J by 3 bases. This CDR3 comprises 18 residues.

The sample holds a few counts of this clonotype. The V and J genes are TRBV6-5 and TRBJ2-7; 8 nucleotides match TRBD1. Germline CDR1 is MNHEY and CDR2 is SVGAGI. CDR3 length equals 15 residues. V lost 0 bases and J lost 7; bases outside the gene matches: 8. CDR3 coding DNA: TGTGCCAGCAGTTACTCTTGGCAGGGGGCAAGTGAGCAGTACTTC. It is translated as CASSYSWQGASEQYF.

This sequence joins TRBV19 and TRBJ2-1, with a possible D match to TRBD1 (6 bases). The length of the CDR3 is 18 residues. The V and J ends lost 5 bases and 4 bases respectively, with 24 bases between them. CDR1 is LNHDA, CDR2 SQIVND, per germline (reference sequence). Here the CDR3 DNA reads TGTGCCAGTAGTCCCATCCCGTATGGGGGCTCGGCATACAATGAGCAGTTCTTC. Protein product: CASSPIPYGGSAYNEQFF.

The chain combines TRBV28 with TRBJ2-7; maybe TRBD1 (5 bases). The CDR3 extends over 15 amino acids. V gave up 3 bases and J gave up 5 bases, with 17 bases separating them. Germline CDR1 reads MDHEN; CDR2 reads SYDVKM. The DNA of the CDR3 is TGTGCCAGCAGTTTGTCCCGGCAGGGAAGCCACGAGCAGTACTTC. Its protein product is CASSLSRQGSHEQYF.

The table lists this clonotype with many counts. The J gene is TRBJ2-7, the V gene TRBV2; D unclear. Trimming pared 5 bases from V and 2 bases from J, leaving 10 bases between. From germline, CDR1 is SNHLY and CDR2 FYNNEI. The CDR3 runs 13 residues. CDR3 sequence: CASSPSGPYEQYF. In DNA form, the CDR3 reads TGTGCCAGCAGTCCCTCGGGTCCCTACGAGCAGTACTTC.

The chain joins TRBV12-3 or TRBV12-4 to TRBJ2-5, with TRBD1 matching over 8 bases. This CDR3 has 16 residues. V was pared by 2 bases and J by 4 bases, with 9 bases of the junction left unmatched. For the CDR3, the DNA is TGTGCCAGCAGTTTAAGGACAGGGCCCAGGGGAGAGACCCAGTACTTC. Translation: CASSLRTGPRGETQYF.

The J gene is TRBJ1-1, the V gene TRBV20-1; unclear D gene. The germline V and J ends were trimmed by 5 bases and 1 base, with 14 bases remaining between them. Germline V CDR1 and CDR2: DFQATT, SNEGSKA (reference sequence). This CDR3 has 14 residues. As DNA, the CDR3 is TGCAGTGCTCCCCCTATTGATACGAACACTGAAGCTTTCTTT. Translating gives CSAPPIDTNTEAFF.

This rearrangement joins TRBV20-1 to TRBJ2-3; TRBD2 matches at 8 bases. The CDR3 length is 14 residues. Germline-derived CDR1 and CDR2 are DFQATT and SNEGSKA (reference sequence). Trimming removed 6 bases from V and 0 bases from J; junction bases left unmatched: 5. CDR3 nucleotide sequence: TGCAGTGCGCCCGGGGGGGGGAGCACAGATACGCAGTATTTT. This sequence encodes CSAPGGGSTDTQYF.

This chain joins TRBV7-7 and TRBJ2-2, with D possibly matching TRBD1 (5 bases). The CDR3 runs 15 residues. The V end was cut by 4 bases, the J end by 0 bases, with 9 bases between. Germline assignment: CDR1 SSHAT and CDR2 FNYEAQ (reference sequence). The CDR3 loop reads CASSSTGSNTGELFF. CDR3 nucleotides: TGTGCCAGCAGCTCTACAGGCTCGAACACCGGGGAGCTGTTTTTT.

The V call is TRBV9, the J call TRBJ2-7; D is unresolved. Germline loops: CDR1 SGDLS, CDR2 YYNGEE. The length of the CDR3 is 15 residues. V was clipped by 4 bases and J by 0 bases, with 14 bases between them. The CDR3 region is CASSPRTVSSYEQYF. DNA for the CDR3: TGTGCCAGCAGCCCCAGGACGGTGAGCTCCTACGAGCAGTACTTC.

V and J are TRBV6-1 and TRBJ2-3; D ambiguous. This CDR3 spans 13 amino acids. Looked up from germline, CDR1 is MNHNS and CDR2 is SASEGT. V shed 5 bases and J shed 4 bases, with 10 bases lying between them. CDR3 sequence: CASSPGYADTQYF. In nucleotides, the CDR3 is TGTGCCAGCAGTCCCGGCTATGCAGATACGCAGTATTTT.

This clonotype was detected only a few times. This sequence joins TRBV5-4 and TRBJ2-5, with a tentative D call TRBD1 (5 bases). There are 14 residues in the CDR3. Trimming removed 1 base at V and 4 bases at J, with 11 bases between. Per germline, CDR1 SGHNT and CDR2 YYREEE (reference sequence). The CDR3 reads CASSLRWGVETQYF. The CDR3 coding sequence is TGTGCCAGCAGCTTGAGATGGGGCGTAGAGACCCAGTACTTC. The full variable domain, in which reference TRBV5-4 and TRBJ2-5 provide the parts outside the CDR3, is ETGVTQSPTHLIKTRGQQVTLRCSSQSGHNTVSWYQQALGQGPQFIFQYYREEENGRGNFPPRFSGLQFPNYSSELNVNALELDDSALYLCASSLRWGVETQYFGPGTRLLVL.

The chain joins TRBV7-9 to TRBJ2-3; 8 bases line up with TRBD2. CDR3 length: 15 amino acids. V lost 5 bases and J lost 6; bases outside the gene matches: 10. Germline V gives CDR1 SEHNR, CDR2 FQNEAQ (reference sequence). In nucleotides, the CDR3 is TGTGCCAGCAGCCCACACGGGGGGGCCGCGGATACGCAGTATTTT. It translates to CASSPHGGAADTQYF.

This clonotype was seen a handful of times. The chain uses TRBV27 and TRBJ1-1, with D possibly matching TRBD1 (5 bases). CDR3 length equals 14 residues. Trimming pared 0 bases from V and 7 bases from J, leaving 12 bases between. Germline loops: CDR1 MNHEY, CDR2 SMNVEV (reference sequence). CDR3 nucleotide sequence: TGTGCCAGCAGTTTATCCCCGGGGCAGTTTGAAGCTTTCTTT. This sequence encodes CASSLSPGQFEAFF.

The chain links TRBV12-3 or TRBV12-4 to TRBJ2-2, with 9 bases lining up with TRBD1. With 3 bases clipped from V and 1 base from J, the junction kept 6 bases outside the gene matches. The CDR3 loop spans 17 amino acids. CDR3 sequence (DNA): TGTGCCAGCAGTTTCCCAACAGGGGGCAGGAACACCGGGGAGCTGTTTTTT. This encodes CASSFPTGGRNTGELFF.

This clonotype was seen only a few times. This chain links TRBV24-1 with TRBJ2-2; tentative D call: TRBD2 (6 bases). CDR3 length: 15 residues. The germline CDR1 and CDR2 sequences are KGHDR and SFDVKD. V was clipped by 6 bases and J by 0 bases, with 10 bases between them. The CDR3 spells CATSLEGTNTGELFF. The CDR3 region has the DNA TGTGCCACCAGTCTGGAGGGGACGAACACCGGGGAGCTGTTTTTT.

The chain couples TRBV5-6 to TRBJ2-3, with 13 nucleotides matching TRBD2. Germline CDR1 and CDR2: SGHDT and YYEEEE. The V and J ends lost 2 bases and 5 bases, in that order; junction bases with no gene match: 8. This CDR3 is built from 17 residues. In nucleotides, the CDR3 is TGTGCCAGCAGCTTAATTAGACTAGCGGGGGGCCAAGATACGCAGTATTTT. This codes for CASSLIRLAGGQDTQYF.

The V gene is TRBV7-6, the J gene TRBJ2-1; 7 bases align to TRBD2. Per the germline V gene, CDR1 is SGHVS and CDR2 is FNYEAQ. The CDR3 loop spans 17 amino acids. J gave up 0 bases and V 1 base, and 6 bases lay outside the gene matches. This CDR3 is CASSLEAGTSSYNEQFF. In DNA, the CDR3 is TGTGCCAGCAGCTTAGAAGCGGGGACGAGCTCCTACAATGAGCAGTTCTTC.

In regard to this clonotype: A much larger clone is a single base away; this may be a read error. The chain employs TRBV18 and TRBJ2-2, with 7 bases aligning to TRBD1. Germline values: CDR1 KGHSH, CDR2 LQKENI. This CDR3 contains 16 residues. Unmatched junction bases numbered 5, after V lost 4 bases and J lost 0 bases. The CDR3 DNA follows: TGTGCCAGCTCACTCACCGGGACAGCGAACACCGGGGAGCTGTTTTTT. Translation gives CASSLTGTANTGELFF.

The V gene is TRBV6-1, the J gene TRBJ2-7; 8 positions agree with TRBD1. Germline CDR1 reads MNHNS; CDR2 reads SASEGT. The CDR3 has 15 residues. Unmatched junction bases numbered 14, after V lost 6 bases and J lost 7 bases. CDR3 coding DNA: TGTGCCAGCAGCCCCGAGGACAGGGCCCGTGATGAGCAGTACTTC. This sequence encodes CASSPEDRARDEQYF.

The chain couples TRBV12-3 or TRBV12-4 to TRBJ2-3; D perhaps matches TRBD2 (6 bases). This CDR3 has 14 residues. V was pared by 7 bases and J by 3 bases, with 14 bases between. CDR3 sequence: CASTSLAFTDTQYF. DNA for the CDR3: TGTGCCAGCACCTCCCTAGCGTTTACAGATACGCAGTATTTT.

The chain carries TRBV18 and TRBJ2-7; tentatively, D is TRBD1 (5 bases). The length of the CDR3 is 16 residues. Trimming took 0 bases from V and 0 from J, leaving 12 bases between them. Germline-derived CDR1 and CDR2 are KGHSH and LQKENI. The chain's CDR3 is CASSPPWRQGSYEQYF. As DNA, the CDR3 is TGTGCCAGCTCACCACCGTGGCGGCAGGGCTCCTACGAGCAGTACTTC.

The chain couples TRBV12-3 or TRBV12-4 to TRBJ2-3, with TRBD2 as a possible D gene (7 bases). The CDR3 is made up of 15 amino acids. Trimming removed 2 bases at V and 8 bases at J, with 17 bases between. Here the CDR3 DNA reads TGTGCCAGCAGTTTATGGGGGGGGGCATTCGGTACGCAGTATTTT. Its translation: CASSLWGGAFGTQYF.

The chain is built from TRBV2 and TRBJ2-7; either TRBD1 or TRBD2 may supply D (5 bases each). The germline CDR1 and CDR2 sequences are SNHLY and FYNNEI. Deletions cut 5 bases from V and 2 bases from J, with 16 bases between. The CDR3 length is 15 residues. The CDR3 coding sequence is TGTGCCAGCAGTATAACCGGGACGGCCGCCTACGAGCAGTACTTC. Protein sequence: CASSITGTAAYEQYF. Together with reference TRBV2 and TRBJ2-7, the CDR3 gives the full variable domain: EPEVTQTPSHQVTQMGQEVILRCVPISNHLYFYWYRQILGQKVEFLVSFYNNEISEKSEIFDDQFSVERPDGSNFTLKIRSTKLEDSAMYFCASSITGTAAYEQYFGPGTRLTVT.

CDR3 bases: TGCGCCAGCAGCCAAGATAAAGGGGTCCTTTACAATGAGCAGTTCTTC. This encodes CASSQDKGVLYNEQFF. The chain has TRBV4-1 and TRBJ2-1; TRBD1 is a possible D gene (5 bases). The CDR3 sequence is 16 residues long. The V end was cut by 0 bases, the J end by 4 bases, with 13 bases between. CDR1 is MGHRA and CDR2 is YSYEKL in the germline V gene.

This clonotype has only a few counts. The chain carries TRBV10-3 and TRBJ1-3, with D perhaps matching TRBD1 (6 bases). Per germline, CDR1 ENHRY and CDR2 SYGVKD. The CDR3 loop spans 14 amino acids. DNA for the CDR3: TGTGGCTCGGGGGGGGCGATGCCTGGAAACACCATATATTTT. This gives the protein CGSGGAMPGNTIYF.